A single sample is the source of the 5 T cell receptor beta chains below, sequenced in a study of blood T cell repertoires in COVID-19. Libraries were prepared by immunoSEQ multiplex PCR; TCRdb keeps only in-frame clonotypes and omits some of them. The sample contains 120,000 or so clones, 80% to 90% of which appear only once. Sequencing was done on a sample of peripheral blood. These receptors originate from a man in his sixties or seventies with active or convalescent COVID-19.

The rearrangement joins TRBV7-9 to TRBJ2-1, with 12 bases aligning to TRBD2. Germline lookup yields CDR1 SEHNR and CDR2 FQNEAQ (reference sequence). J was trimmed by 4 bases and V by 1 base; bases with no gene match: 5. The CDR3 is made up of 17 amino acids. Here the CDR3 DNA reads TGTGCCAGCAGCTTAGGATCGGGACTAGCGGGTTACAATGAGCAGTTCTTC. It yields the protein CASSLGSGLAGYNEQFF.

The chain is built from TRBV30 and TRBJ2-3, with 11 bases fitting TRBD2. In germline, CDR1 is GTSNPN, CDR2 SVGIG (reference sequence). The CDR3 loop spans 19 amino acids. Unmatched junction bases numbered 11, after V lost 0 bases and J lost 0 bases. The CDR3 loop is CAWSVLGLAGGSSTDTQYF. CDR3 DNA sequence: TGTGCCTGGAGTGTACTAGGTCTAGCGGGAGGATCTAGCACAGATACGCAGTATTTT.

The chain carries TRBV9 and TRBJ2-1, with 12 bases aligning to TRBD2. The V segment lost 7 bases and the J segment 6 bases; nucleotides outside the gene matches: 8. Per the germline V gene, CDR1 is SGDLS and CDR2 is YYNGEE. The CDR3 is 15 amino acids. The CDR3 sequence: CASGGGLAGVNEQFF. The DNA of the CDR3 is TGTGCCAGCGGGGGGGGACTAGCGGGTGTCAATGAGCAGTTCTTC.

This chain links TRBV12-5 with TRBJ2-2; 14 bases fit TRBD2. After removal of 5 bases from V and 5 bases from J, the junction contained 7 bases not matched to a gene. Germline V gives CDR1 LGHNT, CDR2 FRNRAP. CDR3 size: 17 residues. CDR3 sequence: CASGKYRTSGRTGELFF. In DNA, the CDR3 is TGTGCTAGTGGTAAATACAGGACTAGCGGGAGGACCGGGGAGCTGTTTTTT. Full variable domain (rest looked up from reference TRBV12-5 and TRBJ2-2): DARVTQTPRHKVTEMGQEVTMRCQPILGHNTVFWYRQTMMQGLELLAYFRNRAPLDDSGMPKDRFSAEMPDATLATLKIQPSEPRDSAVYFCASGKYRTSGRTGELFFGEGSRLTVL.

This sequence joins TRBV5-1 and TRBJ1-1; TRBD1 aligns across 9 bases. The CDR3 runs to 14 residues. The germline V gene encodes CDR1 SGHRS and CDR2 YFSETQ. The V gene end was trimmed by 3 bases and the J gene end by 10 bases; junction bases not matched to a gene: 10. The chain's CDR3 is CASSWTGVDEGAFF. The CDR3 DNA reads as TGCGCCAGCAGCTGGACAGGGGTGGACGAGGGAGCTTTCTTT.